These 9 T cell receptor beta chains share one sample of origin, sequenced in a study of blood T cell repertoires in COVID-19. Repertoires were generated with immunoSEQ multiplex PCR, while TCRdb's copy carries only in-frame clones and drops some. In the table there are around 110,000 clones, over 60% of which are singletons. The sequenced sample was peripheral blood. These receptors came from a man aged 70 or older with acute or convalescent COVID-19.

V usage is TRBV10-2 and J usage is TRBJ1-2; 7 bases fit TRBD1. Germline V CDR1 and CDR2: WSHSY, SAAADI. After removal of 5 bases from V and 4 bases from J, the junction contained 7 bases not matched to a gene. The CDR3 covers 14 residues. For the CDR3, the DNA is TGCGCCAGCAGTCTGACAGGGTGGACCTATGGCTACACCTTC. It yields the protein CASSLTGWTYGYTF.

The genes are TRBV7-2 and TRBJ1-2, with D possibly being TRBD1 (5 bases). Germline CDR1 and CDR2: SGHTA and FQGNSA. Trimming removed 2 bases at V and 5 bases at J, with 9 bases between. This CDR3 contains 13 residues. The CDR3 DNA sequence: TGTGCCAGCAGCTTATTCAGGGCTTATGGCTACACCTTC. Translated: CASSLFRAYGYTF.

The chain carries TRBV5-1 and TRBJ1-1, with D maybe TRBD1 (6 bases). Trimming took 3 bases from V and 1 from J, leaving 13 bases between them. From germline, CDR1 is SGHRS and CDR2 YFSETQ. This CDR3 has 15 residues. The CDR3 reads CASSSLDSGNTEAFF. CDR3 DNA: TGCGCCAGCAGCTCCTTGGACAGCGGGAACACTGAAGCTTTCTTT.

The CDR3 reads CASSRDRASPLHF. In DNA, the CDR3 is TGTGCCAGCAGCCGGGACAGGGCCTCCCCCCTCCACTTT. V gene TRBV11-2 combines with J gene TRBJ1-6, with TRBD1 identical over 9 bases. The CDR3 sequence is 13 residues long. J was trimmed by 13 bases and V by 5 bases; bases with no gene match: 6. Germline V gene data show CDR1 as SGHAT and CDR2 as FQNNGV.

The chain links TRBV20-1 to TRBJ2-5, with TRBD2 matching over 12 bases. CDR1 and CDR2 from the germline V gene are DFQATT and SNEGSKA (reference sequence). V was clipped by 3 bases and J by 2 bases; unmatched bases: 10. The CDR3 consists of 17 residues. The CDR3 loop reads CSASPLAGGPDQETQYF. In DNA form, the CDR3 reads TGCAGTGCTAGTCCGCTAGCGGGGGGGCCGGATCAAGAGACCCAGTACTTC.

The CDR3 nucleotides are TGTGCCAGCAGTGTAAATAGCGGATTTGGCGTCGAGCAGTACTTC. Its translation: CASSVNSGFGVEQYF. V usage is TRBV2 and J usage is TRBJ2-7, with D possibly TRBD2 on 6 matching bases. CDR1 and CDR2 from the germline V gene are SNHLY and FYNNEI. The CDR3 contains 15 residues. Trimming left V 4 bases short and J 6 bases short, with 19 bases between. The full variable domain, in which reference TRBV2 and TRBJ2-7 provide the parts outside the CDR3, is EPEVTQTPSHQVTQMGQEVILRCVPISNHLYFYWYRQILGQKVEFLVSFYNNEISEKSEIFDDQFSVERPDGSNFTLKIRSTKLEDSAMYFCASSVNSGFGVEQYFGPGTRLTVT.

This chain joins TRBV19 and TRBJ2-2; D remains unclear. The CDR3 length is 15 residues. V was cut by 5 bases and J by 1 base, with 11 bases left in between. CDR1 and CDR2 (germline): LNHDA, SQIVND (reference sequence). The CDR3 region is CASSSSALNTGELFF. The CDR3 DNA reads TGTGCCAGTAGTTCCAGCGCACTGAACACCGGGGAGCTGTTTTTT.

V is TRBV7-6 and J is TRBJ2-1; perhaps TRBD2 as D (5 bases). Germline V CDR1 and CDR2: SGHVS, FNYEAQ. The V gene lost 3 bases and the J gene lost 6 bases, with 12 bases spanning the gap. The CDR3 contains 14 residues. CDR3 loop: CASSFLGVSNEQFF. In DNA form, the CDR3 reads TGTGCCAGCAGCTTCCTCGGGGTCTCCAATGAGCAGTTCTTC. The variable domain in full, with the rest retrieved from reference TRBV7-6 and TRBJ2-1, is GAGVSQSPRYKVTKRGQDVALRCDPISGHVSLYWYRQALGQGPEFLTYFNYEAQQDKSGLPNDRFSAERPEGSISTLTIQRTEQRDSAMYRCASSFLGVSNEQFFGPGTRLTVL.

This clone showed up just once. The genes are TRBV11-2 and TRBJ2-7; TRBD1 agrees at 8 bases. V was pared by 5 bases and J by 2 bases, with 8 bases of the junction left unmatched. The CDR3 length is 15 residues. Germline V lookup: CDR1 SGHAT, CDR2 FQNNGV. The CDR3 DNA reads TGTGCCAGCAGCGAAGGGACAGGTCGAACCTACGAGCAGTACTTC. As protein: CASSEGTGRTYEQYF.